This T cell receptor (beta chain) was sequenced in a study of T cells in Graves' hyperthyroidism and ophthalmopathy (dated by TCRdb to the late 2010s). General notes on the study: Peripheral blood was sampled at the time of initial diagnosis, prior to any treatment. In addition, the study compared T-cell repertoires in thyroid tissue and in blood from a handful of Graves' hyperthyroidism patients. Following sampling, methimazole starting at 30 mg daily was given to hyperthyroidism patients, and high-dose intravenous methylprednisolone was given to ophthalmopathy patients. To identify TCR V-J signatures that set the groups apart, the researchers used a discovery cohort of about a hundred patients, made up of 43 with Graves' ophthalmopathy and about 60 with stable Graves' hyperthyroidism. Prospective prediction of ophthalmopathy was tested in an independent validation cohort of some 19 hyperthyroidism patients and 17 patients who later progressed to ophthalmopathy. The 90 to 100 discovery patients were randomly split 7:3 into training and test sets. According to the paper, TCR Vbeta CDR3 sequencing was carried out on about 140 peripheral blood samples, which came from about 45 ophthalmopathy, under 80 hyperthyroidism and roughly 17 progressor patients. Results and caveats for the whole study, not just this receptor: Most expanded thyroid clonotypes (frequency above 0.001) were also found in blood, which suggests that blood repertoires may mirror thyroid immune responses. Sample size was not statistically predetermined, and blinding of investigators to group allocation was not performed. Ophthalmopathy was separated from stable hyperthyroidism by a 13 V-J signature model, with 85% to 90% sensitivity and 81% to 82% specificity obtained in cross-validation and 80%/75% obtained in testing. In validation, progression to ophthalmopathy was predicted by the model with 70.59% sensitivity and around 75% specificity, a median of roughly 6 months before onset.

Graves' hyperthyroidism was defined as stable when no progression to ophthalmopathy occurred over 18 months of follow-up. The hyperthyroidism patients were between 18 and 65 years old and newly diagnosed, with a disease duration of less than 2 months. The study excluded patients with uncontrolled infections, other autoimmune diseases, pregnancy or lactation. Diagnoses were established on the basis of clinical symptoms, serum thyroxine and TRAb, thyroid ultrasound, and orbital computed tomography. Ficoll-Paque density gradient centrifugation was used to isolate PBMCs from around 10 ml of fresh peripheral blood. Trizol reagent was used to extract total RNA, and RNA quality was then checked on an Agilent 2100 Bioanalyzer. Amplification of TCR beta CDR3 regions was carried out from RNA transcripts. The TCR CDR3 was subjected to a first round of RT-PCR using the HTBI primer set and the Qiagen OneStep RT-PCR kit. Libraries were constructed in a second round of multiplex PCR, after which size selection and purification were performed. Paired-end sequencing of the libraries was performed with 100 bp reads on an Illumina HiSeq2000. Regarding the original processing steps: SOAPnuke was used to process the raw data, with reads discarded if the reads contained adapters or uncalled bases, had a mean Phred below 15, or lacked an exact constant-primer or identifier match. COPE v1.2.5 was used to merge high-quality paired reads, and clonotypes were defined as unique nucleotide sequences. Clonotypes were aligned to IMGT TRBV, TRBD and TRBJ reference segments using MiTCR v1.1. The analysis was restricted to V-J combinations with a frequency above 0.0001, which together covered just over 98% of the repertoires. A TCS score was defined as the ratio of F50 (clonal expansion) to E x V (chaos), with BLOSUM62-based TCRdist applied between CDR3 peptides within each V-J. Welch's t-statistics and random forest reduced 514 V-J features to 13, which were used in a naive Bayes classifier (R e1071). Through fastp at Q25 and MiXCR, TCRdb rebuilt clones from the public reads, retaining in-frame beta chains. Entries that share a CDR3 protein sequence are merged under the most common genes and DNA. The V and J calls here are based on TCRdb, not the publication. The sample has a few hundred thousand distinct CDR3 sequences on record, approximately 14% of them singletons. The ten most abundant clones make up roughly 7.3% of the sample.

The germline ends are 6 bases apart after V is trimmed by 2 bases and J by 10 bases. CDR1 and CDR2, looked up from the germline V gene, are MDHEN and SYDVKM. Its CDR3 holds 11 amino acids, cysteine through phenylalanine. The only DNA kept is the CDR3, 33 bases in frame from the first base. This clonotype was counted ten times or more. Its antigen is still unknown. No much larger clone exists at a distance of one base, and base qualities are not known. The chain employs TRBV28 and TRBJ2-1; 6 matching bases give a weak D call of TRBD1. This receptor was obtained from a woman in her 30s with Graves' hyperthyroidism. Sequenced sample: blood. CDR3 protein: CASSLGTEQFF. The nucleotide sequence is TGTGCCAGCAGTTTAGGGACAGAGCAGTTCTTC.